This T cell receptor beta chain originates from a study of CD8 T cells in ankylosing spondylitis. Study-wide points: Past studies reported some motif variants in reactive arthritis synovial fluid and blood. Disease-linked clones reportedly concentrated significantly in matched ankylosing spondylitis synovial fluid. There was a TCR beta motif, made of fewer than 10 highly homologous variants, that appeared characteristic of ankylosing spondylitis blood.

After removal of 4 bases from V and 4 bases from J, the junction contained 6 bases not matched to a gene. This CDR3 region has 15 residues. Per germline, CDR1 LGHNA and CDR2 YNFKEQ. This clonotype has at least ten counts. What it binds is unknown. Quantitative 5'-RACE with molecular barcodes produced the TCR beta libraries. MiXCR was run by TCRdb on the 5' RACE reads, yielding one entry per CDR3 protein. The table includes about 360,000 distinct CDR3 sequences, 20% to 25% detected once. The rearrangement uses TRBV4-2 and TRBJ2-1, with TRBD2 matching over 8 bases. The sequence was collected from a male donor with ankylosing spondylitis or in good health (not recorded which). The sequencing sample was made of blood, either unsorted or a sorted T cell fraction (not recorded which). The CDR3 nucleotides read TGTGCCAGCAGCCCCCCCAGCGGGGGTTACAATGAGCAGTTCTTC. This translates into CASSPPSGGYNEQFF.